The 10 T cell receptor beta chains reported below all come from one sample, sequenced in a study of blood T cell repertoires in COVID-19 (dated by TCRdb to the early 2020s). Library preparation used the immunoSEQ multiplex PCR assay. TCRdb re-hosts the immuneACCESS table, in-frame sequences only. Its copies lack some clones; in the studies checked, an unresolved V gene accounts for under half of them, and the cause for the rest is not known. Across this sample there are a few hundred thousand clones, with 70% to 90% seen only once. Jointly, the top ten make up about 10% of the sample. Sample: PBMCs or T cells enriched from blood (not recorded which). These TCRs come from a woman younger than 35 who had recovered from COVID-19.

This clone was found a few times. The V call is TRBV5-1, the J call TRBJ1-1; 7 positions agree with TRBD1. After removal of 5 bases from V and 3 bases from J, the junction contained 7 bases not matched to a gene. CDR1 and CDR2 (germline): SGHRS, YFSETQ. This CDR3 contains 14 residues. The CDR3 loop is CASRQGPGDTEAFF. The CDR3 coding sequence is TGCGCCAGCAGACAGGGGCCCGGGGACACTGAAGCTTTCTTT.

This rearrangement joins TRBV4-2 to TRBJ2-2, with D maybe TRBD1 (6 bases). CDR3 length: 13 amino acids. Germline V CDR1 and CDR2: LGHNA, YNFKEQ. The V and J ends lost 3 bases and 5 bases respectively, with 7 bases between them. CDR3 in amino acids: CASSQRGTGELFF. DNA for the CDR3: TGTGCCAGCAGCCAGAGGGGGACCGGGGAGCTGTTTTTT.

The chain recombines TRBV7-8 with TRBJ1-1, with no clear D. The CDR3 spans 15 residues. Germline V gives CDR1 SGHVS, CDR2 FQNEAQ. Trimming left V 1 base short and J 4 bases short, with 13 bases between. CDR3 coding DNA: TGTGCCAGCAGCTTAGATCCGGGGTGGAGCACTGAAGCTTTCTTT. It codes for CASSLDPGWSTEAFF. Full variable domain (outside the CDR3, taken from reference TRBV7-8 and TRBJ1-1): GAGVSQSPRYKVAKRGQDVALRCDPISGHVSLFWYQQALGQGPEFLTYFQNEAQLDKSGLPSDRFFAERPEGSVSTLKIQRTQQEDSAVYLCASSLDPGWSTEAFFGQGTRLTVV.

V and J are TRBV5-1 and TRBJ1-5; D is undetermined. CDR1 is SGHRS, CDR2 YFSETQ, per germline. V lost 0 bases and J lost 2, with 9 bases in between. This CDR3 spans 15 amino acids. The CDR3 spells CASSLGDFGNQPQHF. DNA for the CDR3: TGCGCCAGCAGCTTGGGCGATTTCGGCAATCAGCCCCAGCATTTT.

V gene TRBV5-1 combines with J gene TRBJ2-7; TRBD1 agrees at 7 bases. The V gene's germline CDR1 is SGHRS and CDR2 YFSETQ. Trimming took 0 bases from V and 0 from J; bases not matched to a gene: 6. This CDR3 has 16 amino acids. CDR3 nucleotide sequence: TGCGCCAGCAGCTTGGTCCAGGGACAGCCCTCCTACGAGCAGTACTTC. Protein product: CASSLVQGQPSYEQYF.

The CDR3 sequence: CASSEIRDSLSYEQYF. The CDR3 region has the DNA TGTGCCAGCAGCGAGATACGGGACAGCCTTTCCTACGAGCAGTACTTC. This rearrangement joins TRBV7-9 to TRBJ2-7; 7 bases map to TRBD1. Trimming cost V 5 bases and J 1 base; bases outside gene matches: 11. The CDR3 spans 16 residues. Germline V gene data show CDR1 as SEHNR and CDR2 as FQNEAQ (reference sequence).

This chain uses TRBV10-3 with TRBJ2-5, with D possibly TRBD1 on 6 matching bases. The CDR3 runs to 13 residues. Looked up from germline, CDR1 is ENHRY and CDR2 is SYGVKD. Trimming cost V 3 bases and J 2 bases, with 7 bases left between them. CDR3 sequence: CAISEQGQETQYF. The DNA for the CDR3 is TGTGCCATCAGTGAACAGGGTCAAGAGACCCAGTACTTC.

This chain uses TRBV5-6 with TRBJ1-2; 8 bases are a match to TRBD1. This CDR3 comprises 15 residues. The germline V gene has CDR1 SGHDT and CDR2 YYEEEE. V dropped 0 bases and J dropped 2; count of bases not matched to a gene: 3. The CDR3 sequence: CASSLGTGLNYGYTF. The CDR3 coding sequence is TGTGCCAGCAGCTTGGGGACAGGGTTGAACTATGGCTACACCTTC.

The chain employs TRBV2 and TRBJ2-1; TRBD1 aligns across 8 bases. Germline V gene data show CDR1 as SNHLY and CDR2 as FYNNEI. J was trimmed by 5 bases and V by 4 bases; bases with no gene match: 1. The CDR3 runs to 13 residues. CDR3 protein: CASSGTGHNEQFF. The CDR3 region has the DNA TGTGCCAGCAGTGGGACAGGGCACAATGAGCAGTTCTTC.

V usage is TRBV5-1 and J usage is TRBJ1-6; D possibly corresponds to TRBD1 (5 bases). The CDR3 is made up of 18 amino acids. Germline-derived CDR1 and CDR2 are SGHRS and YFSETQ. V was cut by 4 bases and J by 3 bases, with 20 bases left in between. In nucleotides, the CDR3 is TGCGCCAGCAGCCCCGTGCCGGGGACTTTGAGCTATAATTCACCCCTCCACTTT. This gives the protein CASSPVPGTLSYNSPLHF.